This T cell receptor beta chain was retrieved from a study of CD8+CD57+ T cells in acquired aplastic anemia. Study results and caveats: For CD8+ Simpson's diversity, patients and controls showed no significant difference.

The CDR3 has 14 residues. Germline CDR1 PRHDT, CDR2 FYEKMQ (reference sequence). V trimming: 7 bases; J trimming: 5 bases; junction bases outside the gene matches: 8. Genomic DNA acted as the template from which TCR beta VDJ combination and CDR3 sequence profiling were carried out. MiXCR was run by TCRdb on the reads, yielding one entry per CDR3 protein. The data hold a few hundred thousand distinct CDR3 sequences, with over 55% observed a single time. About this clonotype: Its antigen remains unidentified.

This TCR derives from a human donor in good health. Specimen: sorted CD4+, CD8+, or CD8+CD57+ T cells (not recorded which) from PBMCs. This sequence joins TRBV13 and TRBJ1-1; 9 nucleotides agree with TRBD1. The CDR3 loop is CASILRDRVTEAFF. The CDR3 coding sequence is TGTGCCAGCATACTCCGGGACAGGGTGACTGAAGCTTTCTTT.